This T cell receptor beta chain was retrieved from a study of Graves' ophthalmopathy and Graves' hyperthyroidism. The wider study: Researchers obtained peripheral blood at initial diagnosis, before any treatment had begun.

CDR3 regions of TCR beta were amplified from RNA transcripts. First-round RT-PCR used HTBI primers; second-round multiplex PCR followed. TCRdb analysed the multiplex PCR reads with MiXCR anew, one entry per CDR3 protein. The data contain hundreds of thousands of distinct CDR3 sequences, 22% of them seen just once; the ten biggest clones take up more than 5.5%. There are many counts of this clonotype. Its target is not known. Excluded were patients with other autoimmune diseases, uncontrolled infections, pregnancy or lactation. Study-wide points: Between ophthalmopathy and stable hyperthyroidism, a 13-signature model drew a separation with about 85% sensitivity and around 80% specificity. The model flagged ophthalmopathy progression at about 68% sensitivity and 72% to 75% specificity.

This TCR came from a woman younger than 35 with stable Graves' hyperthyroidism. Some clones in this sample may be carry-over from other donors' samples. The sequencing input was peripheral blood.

The CDR3 spells CAWSTLVQPQHF. In DNA, the CDR3 is TGTGCCTGGAGCACCCTTGTACAGCCCCAGCATTTT. The chain links TRBV30 to TRBJ1-5, with D unclear. Deletions cut 3 bases from V and 7 bases from J, with 10 bases between. The CDR3 covers 12 residues. Germline V CDR1 and CDR2: GTSNPN, SVGIG (reference sequence).